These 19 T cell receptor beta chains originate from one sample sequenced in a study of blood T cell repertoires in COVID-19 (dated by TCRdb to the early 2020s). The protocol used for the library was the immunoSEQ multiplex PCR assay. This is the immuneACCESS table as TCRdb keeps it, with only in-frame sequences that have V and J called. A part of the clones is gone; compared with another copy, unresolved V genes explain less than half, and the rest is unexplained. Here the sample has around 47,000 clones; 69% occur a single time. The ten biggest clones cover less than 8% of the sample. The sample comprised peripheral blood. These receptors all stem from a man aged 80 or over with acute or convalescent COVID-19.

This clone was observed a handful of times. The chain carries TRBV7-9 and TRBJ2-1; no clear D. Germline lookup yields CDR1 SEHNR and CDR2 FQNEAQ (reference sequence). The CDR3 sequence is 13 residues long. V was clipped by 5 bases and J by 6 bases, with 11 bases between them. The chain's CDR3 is CASSPGSVNEQFF. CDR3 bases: TGTGCCAGCAGCCCCGGGTCCGTCAATGAGCAGTTCTTC.

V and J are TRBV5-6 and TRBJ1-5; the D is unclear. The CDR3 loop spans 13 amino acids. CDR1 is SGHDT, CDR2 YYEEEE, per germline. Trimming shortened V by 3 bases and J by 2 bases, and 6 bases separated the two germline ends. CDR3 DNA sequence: TGTGCCAGCAGCTCTGCGGGCAATCAGCCCCAGCATTTT. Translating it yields CASSSAGNQPQHF.

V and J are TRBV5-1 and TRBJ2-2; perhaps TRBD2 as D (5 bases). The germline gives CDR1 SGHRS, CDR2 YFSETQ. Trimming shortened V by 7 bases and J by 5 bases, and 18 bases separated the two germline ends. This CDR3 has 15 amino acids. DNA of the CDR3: TGCGCCAGCTCCACGGGCCACTCGGGGACCGGGGAGCTGTTTTTT. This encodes CASSTGHSGTGELFF.

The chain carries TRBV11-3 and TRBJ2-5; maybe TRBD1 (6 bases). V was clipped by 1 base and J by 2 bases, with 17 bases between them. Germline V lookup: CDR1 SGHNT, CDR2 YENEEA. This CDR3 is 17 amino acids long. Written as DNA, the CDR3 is TGTGCCAGCAGCTTAGTAGGGTGGAACAGGGCACAAGAGACCCAGTACTTC. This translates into CASSLVGWNRAQETQYF.

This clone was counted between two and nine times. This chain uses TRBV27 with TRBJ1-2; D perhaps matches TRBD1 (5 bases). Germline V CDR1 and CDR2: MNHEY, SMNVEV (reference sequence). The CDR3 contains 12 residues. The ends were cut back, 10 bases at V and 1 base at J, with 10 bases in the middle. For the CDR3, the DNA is TGTGCCACCCGGGGGAATAACTATGGCTACACCTTC. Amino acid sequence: CATRGNNYGYTF.

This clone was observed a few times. The CDR3 sequence is CASSIAPTGVSPLHF. The CDR3 region has the DNA TGTGCCAGTAGTATAGCCCCGACAGGAGTCTCACCCCTCCACTTT. The chain is built from TRBV19 and TRBJ1-6, with D tentatively TRBD1 (6 bases). Germline-derived CDR1 and CDR2 are LNHDA and SQIVND (reference sequence). Trimming removed 1 base at V and 10 bases at J, with 14 bases between. This CDR3 spans 15 amino acids.

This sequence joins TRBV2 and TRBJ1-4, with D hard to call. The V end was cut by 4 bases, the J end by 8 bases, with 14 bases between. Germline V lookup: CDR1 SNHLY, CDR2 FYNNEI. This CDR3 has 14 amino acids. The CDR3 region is CASSAKSKEEKLFF. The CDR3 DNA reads TGTGCCAGCAGTGCGAAGTCGAAGGAGGAAAAACTGTTTTTT.

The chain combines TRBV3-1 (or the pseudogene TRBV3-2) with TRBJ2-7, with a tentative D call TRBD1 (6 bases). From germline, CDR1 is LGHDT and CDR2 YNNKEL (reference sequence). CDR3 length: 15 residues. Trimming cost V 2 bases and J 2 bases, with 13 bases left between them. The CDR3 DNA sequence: TGTGCCAGCAGCCAAATGACAGGCCTAACCTACGAGCAGTACTTC. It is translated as CASSQMTGLTYEQYF.

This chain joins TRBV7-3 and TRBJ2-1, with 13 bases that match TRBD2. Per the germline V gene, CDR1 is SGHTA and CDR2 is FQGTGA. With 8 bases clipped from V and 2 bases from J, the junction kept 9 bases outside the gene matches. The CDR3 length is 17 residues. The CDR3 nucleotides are TGTGCCAGCGCAGAGACTAGCGGGGGGCCGGCCTACAATGAGCAGTTCTTC. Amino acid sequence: CASAETSGGPAYNEQFF.

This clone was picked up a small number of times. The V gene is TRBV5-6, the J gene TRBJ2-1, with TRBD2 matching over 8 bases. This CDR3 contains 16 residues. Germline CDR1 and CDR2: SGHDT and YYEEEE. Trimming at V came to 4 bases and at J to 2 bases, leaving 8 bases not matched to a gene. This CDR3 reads CASSPQGAGAYNEQFF. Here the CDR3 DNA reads TGTGCCAGCAGCCCTCAGGGAGCGGGGGCCTACAATGAGCAGTTCTTC.

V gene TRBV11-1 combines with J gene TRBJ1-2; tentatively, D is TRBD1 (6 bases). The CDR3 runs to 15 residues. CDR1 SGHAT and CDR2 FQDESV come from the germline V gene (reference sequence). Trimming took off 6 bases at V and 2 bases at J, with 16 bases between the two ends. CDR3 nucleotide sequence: TGTGCCAGCAGTAAAGGCCAGGGGCCAAACTATGGCTACACCTTC. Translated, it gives CASSKGQGPNYGYTF.

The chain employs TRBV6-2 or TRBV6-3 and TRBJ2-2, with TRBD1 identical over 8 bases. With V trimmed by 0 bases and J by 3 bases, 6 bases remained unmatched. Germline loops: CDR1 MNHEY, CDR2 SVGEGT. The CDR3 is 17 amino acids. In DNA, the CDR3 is TGTGCCAGCAGTTACTCCCTGGGACAGGTATACACCGGGGAGCTGTTTTTT. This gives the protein CASSYSLGQVYTGELFF.

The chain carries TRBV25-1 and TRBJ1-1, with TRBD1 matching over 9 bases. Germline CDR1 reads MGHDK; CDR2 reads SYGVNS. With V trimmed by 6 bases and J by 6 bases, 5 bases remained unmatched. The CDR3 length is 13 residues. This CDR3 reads CASRSTGGPEAFF. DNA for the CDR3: TGTGCCAGCAGGAGTACAGGGGGCCCTGAAGCTTTCTTT.

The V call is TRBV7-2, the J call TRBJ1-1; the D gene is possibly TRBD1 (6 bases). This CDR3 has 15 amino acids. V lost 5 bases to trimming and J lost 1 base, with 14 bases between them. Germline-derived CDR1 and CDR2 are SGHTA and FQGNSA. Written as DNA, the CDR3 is TGTGCCAGCAGCCACCCACAGGGACAGAACACTGAAGCTTTCTTT. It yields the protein CASSHPQGQNTEAFF.

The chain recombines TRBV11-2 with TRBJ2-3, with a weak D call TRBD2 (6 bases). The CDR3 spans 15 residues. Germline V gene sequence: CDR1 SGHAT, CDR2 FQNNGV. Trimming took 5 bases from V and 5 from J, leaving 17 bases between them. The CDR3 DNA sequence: TGTGCCAGCAGCCGATCTAGCGATTTGGGAGATACGCAGTATTTT. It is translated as CASSRSSDLGDTQYF.

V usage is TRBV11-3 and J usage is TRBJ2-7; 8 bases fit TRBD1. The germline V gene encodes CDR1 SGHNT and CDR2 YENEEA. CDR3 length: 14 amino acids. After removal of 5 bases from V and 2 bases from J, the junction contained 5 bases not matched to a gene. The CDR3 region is CASSKGQEAYEQYF. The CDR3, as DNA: TGTGCCAGCAGCAAGGGACAGGAAGCCTACGAGCAGTACTTC. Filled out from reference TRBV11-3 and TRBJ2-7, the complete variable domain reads EAGVVQSPRYKIIEKKQPVAFWCNPISGHNTLYWYLQNLGQGPELLIRYENEEAVDDSQLPKDRFSAERLKGVDSTLKIQPAELGDSAVYLCASSKGQEAYEQYFGPGTRLTVT.

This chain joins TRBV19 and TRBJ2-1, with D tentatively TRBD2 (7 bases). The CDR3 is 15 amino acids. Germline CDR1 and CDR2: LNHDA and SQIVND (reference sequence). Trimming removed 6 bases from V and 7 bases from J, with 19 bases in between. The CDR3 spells CASRERGEGYNEQFF. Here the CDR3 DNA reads TGTGCCAGTAGGGAGAGGGGGGAGGGATATAATGAGCAGTTCTTC.

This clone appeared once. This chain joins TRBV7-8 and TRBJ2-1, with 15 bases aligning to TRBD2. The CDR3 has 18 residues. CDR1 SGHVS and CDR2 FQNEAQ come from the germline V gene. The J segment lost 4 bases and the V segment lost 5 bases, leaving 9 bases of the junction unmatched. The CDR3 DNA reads TGTGCCAGCAGCCGAGGGACTAGCGGGGGGAGAGGGTACAATGAGCAGTTCTTC. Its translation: CASSRGTSGGRGYNEQFF.

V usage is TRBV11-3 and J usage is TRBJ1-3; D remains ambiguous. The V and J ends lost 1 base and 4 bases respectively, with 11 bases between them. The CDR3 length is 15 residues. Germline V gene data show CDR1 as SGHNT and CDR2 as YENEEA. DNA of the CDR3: TGTGCCAGCAGCTTAGGGCTTGGCAGAGGAAACACCATATATTTT. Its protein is CASSLGLGRGNTIYF.